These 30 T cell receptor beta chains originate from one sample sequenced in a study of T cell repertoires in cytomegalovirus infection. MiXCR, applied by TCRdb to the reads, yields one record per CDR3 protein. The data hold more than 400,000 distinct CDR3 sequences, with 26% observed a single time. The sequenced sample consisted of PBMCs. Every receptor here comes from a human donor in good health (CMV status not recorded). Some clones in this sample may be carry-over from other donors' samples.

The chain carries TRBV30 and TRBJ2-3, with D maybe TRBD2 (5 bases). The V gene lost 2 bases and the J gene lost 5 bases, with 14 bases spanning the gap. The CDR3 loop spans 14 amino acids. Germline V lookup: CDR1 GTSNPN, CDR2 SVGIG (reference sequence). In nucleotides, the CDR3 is TGTGCCTGGAGTAAGGGAGAGGGCCGAGATACGCAGTATTTT. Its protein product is CAWSKGEGRDTQYF.

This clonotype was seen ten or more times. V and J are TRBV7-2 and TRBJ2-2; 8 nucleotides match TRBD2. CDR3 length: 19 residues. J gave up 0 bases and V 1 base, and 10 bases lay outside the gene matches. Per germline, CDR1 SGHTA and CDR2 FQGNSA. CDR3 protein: CASSLVLAGGYANTGELFF. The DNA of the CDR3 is TGTGCCAGCAGCTTAGTGTTGGCGGGAGGCTACGCGAACACCGGGGAGCTGTTTTTT.

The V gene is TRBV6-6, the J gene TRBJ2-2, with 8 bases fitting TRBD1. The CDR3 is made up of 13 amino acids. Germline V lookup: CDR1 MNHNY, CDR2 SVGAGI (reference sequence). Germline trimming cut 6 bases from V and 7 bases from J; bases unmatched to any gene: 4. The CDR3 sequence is CASRDREVGELFF. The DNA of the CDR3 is TGTGCCAGCAGGGACAGGGAGGTCGGGGAGCTGTTTTTT.

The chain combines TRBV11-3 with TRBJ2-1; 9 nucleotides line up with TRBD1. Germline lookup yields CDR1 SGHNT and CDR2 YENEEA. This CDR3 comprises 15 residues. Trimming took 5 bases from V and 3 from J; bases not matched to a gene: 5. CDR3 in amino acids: CASSLRQGDYNEQFF. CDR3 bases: TGTGCCAGCAGCCTGAGACAGGGGGACTACAATGAGCAGTTCTTC.

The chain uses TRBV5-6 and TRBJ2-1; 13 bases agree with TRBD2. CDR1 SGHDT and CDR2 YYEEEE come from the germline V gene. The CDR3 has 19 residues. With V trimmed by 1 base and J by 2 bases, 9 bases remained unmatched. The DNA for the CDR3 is TGTGCCAGCAGCTTGCGGACTAGCGGGAGTAGGGCGGCCTACAATGAGCAGTTCTTC. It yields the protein CASSLRTSGSRAAYNEQFF.

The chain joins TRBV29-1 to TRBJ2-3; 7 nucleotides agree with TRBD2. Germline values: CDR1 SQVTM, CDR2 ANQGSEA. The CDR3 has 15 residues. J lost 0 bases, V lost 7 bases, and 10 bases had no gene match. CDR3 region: CSAETSITSTDTQYF. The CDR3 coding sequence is TGCAGCGCCGAGACTAGCATTACTAGCACAGATACGCAGTATTTT.

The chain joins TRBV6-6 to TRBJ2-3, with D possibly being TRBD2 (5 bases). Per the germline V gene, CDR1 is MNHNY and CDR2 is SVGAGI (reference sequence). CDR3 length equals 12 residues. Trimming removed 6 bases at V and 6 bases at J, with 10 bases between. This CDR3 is CASRQRRDTQYF. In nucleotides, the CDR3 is TGTGCCAGCAGACAAAGGAGGGATACGCAGTATTTT.

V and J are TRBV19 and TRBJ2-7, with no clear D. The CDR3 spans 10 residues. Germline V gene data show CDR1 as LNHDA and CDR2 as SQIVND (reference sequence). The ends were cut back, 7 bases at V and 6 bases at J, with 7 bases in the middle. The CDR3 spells CASTSGEQYV. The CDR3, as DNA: TGTGCCAGTACCTCGGGCGAGCAGTACGTC.

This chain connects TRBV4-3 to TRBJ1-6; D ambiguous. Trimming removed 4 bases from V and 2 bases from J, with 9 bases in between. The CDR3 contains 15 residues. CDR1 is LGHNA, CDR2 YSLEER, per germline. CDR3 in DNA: TGCGCCAGCAGCCCCGGTCTGACCTATAATTCACCCCTCCACTTT. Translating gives CASSPGLTYNSPLHF.

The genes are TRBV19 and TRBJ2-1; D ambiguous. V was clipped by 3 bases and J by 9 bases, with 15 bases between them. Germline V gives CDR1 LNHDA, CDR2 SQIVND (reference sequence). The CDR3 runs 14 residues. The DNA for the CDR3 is TGTGCCAGTAGTATCGACTGGGTGGATGGTGAGCAGTTCTTC. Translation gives CASSIDWVDGEQFF. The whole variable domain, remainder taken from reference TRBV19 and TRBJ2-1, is DGGITQSPKYLFRKEGQNVTLSCEQNLNHDAMYWYRQDPGQGLRLIYYSQIVNDFQKGDIAEGYSVSREKKESFPLTVTSAQKNPTAFYLCASSIDWVDGEQFFGPGTRLTVL.

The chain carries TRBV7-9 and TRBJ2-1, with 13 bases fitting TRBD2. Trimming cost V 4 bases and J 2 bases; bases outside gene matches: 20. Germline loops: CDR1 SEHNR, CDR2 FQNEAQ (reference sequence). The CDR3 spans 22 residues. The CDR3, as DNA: TGTGCCAGCAGCTACCCAAAACCGGGACTAGCGGGAAAGACTACTCCCTACAATGAGCAGTTCTTC. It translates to CASSYPKPGLAGKTTPYNEQFF.

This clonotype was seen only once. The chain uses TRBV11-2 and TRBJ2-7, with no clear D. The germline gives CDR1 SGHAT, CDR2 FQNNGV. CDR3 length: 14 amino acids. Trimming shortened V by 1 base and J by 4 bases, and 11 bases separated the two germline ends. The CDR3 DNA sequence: TGTGCCAGCAGCTTAGCCCTGGACCAATACGAGCAGTACGTC. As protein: CASSLALDQYEQYV.

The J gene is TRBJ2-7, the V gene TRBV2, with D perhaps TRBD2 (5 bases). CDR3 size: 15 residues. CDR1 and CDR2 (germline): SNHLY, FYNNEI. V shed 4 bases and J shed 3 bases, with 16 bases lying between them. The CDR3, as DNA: TGTGCCAGCAGTGGCCGTGGTCGGGGTAACTACGAGCAGTACTTC. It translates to CASSGRGRGNYEQYF.

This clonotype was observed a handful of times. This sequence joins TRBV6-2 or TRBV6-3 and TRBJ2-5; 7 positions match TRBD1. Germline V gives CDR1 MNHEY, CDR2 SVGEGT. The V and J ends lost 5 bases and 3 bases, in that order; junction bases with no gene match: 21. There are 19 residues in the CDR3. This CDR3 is CASSPIPHTGVEWKETQYF. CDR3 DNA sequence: TGTGCCAGCAGTCCGATACCGCATACAGGGGTGGAGTGGAAAGAGACCCAGTACTTC.

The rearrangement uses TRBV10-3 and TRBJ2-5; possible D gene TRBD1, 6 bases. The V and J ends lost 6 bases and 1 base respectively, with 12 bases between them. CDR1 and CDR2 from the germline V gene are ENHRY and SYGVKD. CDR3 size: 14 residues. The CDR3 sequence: CAISRPGAQETQYF. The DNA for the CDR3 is TGTGCCATCAGCCGACCAGGGGCCCAAGAGACCCAGTACTTC.

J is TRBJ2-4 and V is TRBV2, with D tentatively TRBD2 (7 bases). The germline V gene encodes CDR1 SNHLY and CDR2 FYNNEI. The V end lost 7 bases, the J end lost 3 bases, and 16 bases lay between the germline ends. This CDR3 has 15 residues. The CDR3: CASNLGGGDKNIQYF. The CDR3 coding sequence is TGTGCCAGCAACCTAGGAGGGGGGGACAAAAACATTCAGTACTTC.

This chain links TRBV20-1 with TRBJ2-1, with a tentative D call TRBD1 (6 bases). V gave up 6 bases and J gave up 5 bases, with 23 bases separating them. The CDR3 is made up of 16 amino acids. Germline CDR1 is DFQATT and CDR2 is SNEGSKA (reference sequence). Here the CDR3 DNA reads TGCAGTGCCAAATCTTTAACAGGGAAGAGGAACAATGAGCAGTTCTTC. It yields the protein CSAKSLTGKRNNEQFF.

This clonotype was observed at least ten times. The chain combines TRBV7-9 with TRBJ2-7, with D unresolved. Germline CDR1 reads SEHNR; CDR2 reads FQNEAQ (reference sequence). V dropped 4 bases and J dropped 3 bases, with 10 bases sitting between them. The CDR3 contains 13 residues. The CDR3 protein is CASSSSILYEQYF. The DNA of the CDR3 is TGTGCCAGCAGCTCAAGTATTCTCTACGAGCAGTACTTC.

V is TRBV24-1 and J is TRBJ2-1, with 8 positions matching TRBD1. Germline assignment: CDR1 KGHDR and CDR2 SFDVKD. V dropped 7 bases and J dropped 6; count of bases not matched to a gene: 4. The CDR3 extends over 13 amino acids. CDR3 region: CATRNGQGNEQFF. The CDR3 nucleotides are TGTGCCACCAGAAACGGACAGGGCAATGAGCAGTTCTTC.

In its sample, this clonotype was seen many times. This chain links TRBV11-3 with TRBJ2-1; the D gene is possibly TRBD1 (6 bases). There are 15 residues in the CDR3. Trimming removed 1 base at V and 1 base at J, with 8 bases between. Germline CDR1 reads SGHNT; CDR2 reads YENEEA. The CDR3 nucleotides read TGTGCCAGCAGCTTAGGGGGGCAATCCTACAATGAGCAGTTCTTC. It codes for CASSLGGQSYNEQFF.

This CDR3 reads CASSQEYQRTGLYEQYF. The CDR3 DNA sequence: TGTGCCAGCAGCCAAGAGTATCAACGGACAGGACTGTACGAGCAGTACTTC. The genes are TRBV3-1 and TRBJ2-7; 7 bases line up with TRBD1. CDR3 length equals 17 residues. CDR1 is LGHDT, CDR2 YNNKEL, per germline (reference sequence). The J segment lost 4 bases and the V segment lost 0 bases, leaving 12 bases of the junction unmatched.

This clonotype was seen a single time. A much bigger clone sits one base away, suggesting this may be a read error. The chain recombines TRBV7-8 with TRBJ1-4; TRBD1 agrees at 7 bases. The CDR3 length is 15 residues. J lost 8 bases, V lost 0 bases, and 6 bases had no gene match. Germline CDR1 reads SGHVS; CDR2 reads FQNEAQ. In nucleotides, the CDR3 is TGTGCCAGCAGCTTAGCACAGGGGTCTTACGAAAAACTGTTTTTT. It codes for CASSLAQGSYEKLFF.

The CDR3 reads CASSLYTGGAGYGYTF. CDR3 sequence (DNA): TGTGCCAGCAGTTTATATACAGGGGGCGCGGGCTATGGCTACACCTTC. The chain is built from TRBV27 and TRBJ1-2; 9 nucleotides match TRBD1. V shed 1 base and J 4 bases; nucleotides not matched to a gene: 7. The CDR3 runs to 16 residues. In germline, CDR1 is MNHEY, CDR2 SMNVEV (reference sequence).

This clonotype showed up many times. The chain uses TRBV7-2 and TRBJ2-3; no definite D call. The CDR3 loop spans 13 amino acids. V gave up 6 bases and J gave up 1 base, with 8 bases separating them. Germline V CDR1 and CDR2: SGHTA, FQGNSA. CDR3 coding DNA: TGTGCCAGCAGTTTTACTGGCACAGATACGCAGTATTTT. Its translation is CASSFTGTDTQYF.

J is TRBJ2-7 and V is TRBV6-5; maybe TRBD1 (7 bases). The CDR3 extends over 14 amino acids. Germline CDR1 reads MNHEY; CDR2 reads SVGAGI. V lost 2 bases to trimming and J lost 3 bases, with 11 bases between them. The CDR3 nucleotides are TGTGCCAGCAGTTACGGCAGGGGGGTCTACGAGCAGTACTTC. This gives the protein CASSYGRGVYEQYF.

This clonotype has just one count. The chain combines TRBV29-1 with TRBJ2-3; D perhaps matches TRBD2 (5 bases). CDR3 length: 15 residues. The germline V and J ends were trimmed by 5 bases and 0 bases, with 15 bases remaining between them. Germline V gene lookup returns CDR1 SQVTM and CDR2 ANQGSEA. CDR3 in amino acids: CSVCKAVTSTDTQYF. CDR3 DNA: TGCAGCGTTTGCAAAGCGGTAACTAGCACAGATACGCAGTATTTT.

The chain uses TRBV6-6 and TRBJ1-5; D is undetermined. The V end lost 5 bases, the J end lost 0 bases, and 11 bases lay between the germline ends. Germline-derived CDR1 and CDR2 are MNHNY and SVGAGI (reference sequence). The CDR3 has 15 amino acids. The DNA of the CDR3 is TGTGCCAGCAGTCCTACGGGCCTTAGCAATCAGCCCCAGCATTTT. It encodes CASSPTGLSNQPQHF.

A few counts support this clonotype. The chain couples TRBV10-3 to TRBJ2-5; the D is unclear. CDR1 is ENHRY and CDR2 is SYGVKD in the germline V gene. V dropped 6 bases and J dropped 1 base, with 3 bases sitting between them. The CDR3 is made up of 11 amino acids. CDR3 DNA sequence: TGTGCCATCAGGAGCCAAGAGACCCAGTACTTC. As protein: CAIRSQETQYF.

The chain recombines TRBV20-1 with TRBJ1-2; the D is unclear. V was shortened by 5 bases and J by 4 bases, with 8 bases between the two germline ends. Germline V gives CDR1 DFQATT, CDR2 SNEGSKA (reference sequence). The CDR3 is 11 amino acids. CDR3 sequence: CSAFDTYGYTF. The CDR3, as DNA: TGCAGTGCTTTTGACACCTATGGCTACACCTTC.

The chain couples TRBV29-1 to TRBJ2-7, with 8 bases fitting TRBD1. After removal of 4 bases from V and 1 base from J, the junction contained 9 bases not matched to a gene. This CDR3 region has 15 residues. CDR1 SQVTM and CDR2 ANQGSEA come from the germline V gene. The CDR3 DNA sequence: TGCAGCGTTGGAAGTAACAGGGGGGTATCCTACGAGCAGTACTTC. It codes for CSVGSNRGVSYEQYF.